This passage covers 10 T cell receptor beta chains from one sample sequenced in a study of beta chain features in type 1 diabetes. Expressed TCRB transcripts were sequenced after all isolated RNA was converted to cDNA. The protocol was immunoSEQ multiplex PCR, while the TCRdb copy is restricted to in-frame clones and leaves out a portion. The table shows about half a million clones, with 9.5% to 12% occurring only once. The sample comprised naive CD4+ T cells from blood. The source is a young woman in good health.

This clone showed up just a few times. The chain couples TRBV29-1 to TRBJ1-2, with a weak D call TRBD1 (6 bases). Germline V gives CDR1 SQVTM, CDR2 ANQGSEA. The CDR3 has 12 residues. V was clipped by 7 bases and J by 4 bases, with 13 bases between them. The CDR3 region has the DNA TGCAGCGCCCAAAACAGGGTCTATGGCTACACCTTC. Protein: CSAQNRVYGYTF.

The gene calls are TRBV9 and TRBJ1-6; 7 nucleotides agree with TRBD1. CDR1 and CDR2 from the germline V gene are SGDLS and YYNGEE. The CDR3 extends over 14 amino acids. Losses at the gene ends were 4 bases for V and 10 bases for J; bases not matched to a gene: 8. The CDR3 bases are TGTGCCAGCAGCCAGACAGGGCAAGGCTCACCCCTCCACTTT. Protein: CASSQTGQGSPLHF.

The chain combines TRBV11-2 with TRBJ2-7; D ambiguous. The CDR3 loop spans 12 amino acids. V was shortened by 2 bases and J by 2 bases, with 4 bases between the two germline ends. Germline V gene data show CDR1 as SGHAT and CDR2 as FQNNGV. The CDR3 coding sequence is TGTGCCAGCAGCTTAAGTCCCTACGAGCAGTACGTC. Its translation: CASSLSPYEQYV.

This clone was seen a handful of times. The chain has TRBV9 and TRBJ2-1; 11 bases align to TRBD1. This CDR3 region has 15 residues. Germline CDR1 SGDLS, CDR2 YYNGEE. J lost 7 bases, V lost 0 bases, and 3 bases had no gene match. CDR3 nucleotide sequence: TGTGCCAGCAGCGTAGGAAGGGACAGGGGGAATGAGCAGTTCTTC. It is translated as CASSVGRDRGNEQFF. The whole variable domain, filled in from reference TRBV9 and TRBJ2-1, reads DSGVTQTPKHLITATGQRVTLRCSPRSGDLSVYWYQQSLDQGLQFLIQYYNGEERAKGNILERFSAQQFPDLHSELNLSSLELGDSALYFCASSVGRDRGNEQFFGPGTRLTVL.

The table lists this clone with a few counts. The chain carries TRBV6-5 and TRBJ1-2, with D unresolved. Between the trimmed V and J ends, which lost 4 bases and 6 bases, there was a span of 15 bases. CDR3 size: 14 residues. CDR1 is MNHEY, CDR2 SVGAGI, per germline. Written as DNA, the CDR3 is TGTGCCAGCAGTTCCCAAGAATTCTTCGATGGCTACACCTTC. Encoded protein: CASSSQEFFDGYTF.

The chain couples TRBV2 to TRBJ2-3; D unclear. The CDR3 sequence is 13 residues long. V shed 8 bases and J shed 3 bases, with 12 bases lying between them. CDR1 is SNHLY, CDR2 FYNNEI, per germline. This chain's CDR3 is CASPIGRTDTQYF. Written as DNA, the CDR3 is TGTGCCAGCCCCATCGGGCGAACAGATACGCAGTATTTT.

This sequence joins TRBV27 and TRBJ2-7, with D hard to call. CDR3 length: 13 amino acids. CDR1 MNHEY and CDR2 SMNVEV come from the germline V gene (reference sequence). The V gene lost 4 bases and the J gene lost 5 bases, with 12 bases spanning the gap. CDR3 amino acids: CASSSPGGDEQYV. The DNA for the CDR3 is TGTGCCAGCAGTTCCCCGGGTGGGGACGAGCAGTACGTC.

This clone was observed a handful of times. The V gene is TRBV9, the J gene TRBJ2-7, with D maybe TRBD2 (6 bases). CDR1 SGDLS and CDR2 YYNGEE come from the germline V gene. CDR3 length: 14 amino acids. V dropped 4 bases and J dropped 0 bases, with 11 bases sitting between them. CDR3 region: CASSPRDFSYEQYF. The CDR3 coding sequence is TGTGCCAGCAGCCCGCGGGACTTCTCCTACGAGCAGTACTTC.

The chain has TRBV5-1 and TRBJ2-5; 12 bases align to TRBD2. V trimming: 4 bases; J trimming: 3 bases; junction bases outside the gene matches: 1. Looked up from germline, CDR1 is SGHRS and CDR2 is YFSETQ. The CDR3 spans 14 residues. The DNA for the CDR3 is TGCGCCAGCAGCAGGACTAGCGGGGAAGAGACCCAGTACTTC. This translates into CASSRTSGEETQYF.

In its sample, this clone was seen a few times. This chain uses TRBV9 with TRBJ2-7; a possible D gene is TRBD2 (6 bases). The CDR3 is 15 amino acids. Germline-derived CDR1 and CDR2 are SGDLS and YYNGEE. Trimming removed 3 bases from V and 4 bases from J, with 17 bases in between. CDR3 protein: CASSADGRAMYEQYF. The CDR3 DNA reads as TGTGCCAGCAGCGCAGACGGGAGAGCAATGTACGAGCAGTACTTC.